This T cell receptor beta chain was observed in a study of T-cell memory formation after mild COVID-19. On the study more broadly: TCR clustering was largely donor specific. Study-wide findings and caveats: Largely, contracting CD4+ clones fell within CM and EM, and contracting CD8+ clones within EMRA. Day 15 to 85 contracting clones showed balanced CD4/CD8; day 15 to 37 expanders favored CD4+.

About this clonotype: The target antigen is unknown.

The CDR3 has 12 residues. The germline gives CDR1 SGHDT, CDR2 YYEEEE. Trimming took off 0 bases at V and 5 bases at J, with 6 bases between the two ends. UMIs and sample barcodes were carried by the TCR alpha and TCR beta cDNA libraries that 5'RACE produced using constant-segment primers. One entry per CDR3 protein, called by TCRdb with MiXCR from the 5' RACE reads. The sample contains approximately 250,000 distinct CDR3 sequences, 16% of which appear only once. The gene calls are TRBV5-6 and TRBJ2-7, with no clear D. The TCR comes from a man younger than 30 who had mild COVID-19 (a few samples of this study predate the infection). Cell type and time point are not known. The specimen sequenced was PBMCs or a T cell subset sorted from them (not recorded which). Here the CDR3 reads CASSLGLHEQYF. CDR3 DNA: TGTGCCAGCAGCTTGGGACTCCACGAGCAGTACTTC. Variable domain in full (rest from reference TRBV5-6 and TRBJ2-7): DAGVTQSPTHLIKTRGQQVTLRCSPKSGHDTVSWYQQALGQGPQFIFQYYEEEERQRGNFPDRFSGHQFPNYSSELNVNALLLGDSALYLCASSLGLHEQYFGPGTRLTVT.